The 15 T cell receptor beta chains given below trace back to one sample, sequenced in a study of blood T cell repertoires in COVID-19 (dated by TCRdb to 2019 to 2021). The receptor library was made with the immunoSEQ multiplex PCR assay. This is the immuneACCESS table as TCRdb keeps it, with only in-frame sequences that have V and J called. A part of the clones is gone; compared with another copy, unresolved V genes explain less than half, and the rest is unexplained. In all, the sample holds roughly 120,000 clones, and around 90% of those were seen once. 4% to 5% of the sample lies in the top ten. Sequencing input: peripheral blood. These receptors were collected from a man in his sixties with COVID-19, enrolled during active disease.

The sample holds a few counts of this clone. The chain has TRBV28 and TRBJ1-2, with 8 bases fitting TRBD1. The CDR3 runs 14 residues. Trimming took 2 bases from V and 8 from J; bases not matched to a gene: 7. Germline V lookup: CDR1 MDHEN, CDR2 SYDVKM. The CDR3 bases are TGTGCCAGCAGTTTACCTCAGGGGGCGGGAGGCTACACCTTC. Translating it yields CASSLPQGAGGYTF.

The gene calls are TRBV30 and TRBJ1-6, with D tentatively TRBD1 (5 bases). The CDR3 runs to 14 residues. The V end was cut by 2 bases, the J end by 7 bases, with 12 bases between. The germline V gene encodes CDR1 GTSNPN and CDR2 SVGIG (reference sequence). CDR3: CAWSWAGRNSPLHF. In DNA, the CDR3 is TGTGCCTGGAGTTGGGCAGGGCGGAATTCACCCCTCCACTTT.

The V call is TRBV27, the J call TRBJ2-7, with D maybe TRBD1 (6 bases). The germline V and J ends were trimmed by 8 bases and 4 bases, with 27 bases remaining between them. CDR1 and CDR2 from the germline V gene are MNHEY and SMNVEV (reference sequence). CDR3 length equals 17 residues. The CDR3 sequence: CASPHLKLRDTQYEQYF. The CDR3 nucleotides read TGTGCCAGCCCACACCTGAAACTTCGGGACACACAGTACGAGCAGTACTTC.

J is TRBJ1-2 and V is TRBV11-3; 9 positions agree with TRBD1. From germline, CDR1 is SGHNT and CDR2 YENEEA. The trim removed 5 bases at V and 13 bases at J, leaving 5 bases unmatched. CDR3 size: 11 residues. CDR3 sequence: CASSRTGGSTF. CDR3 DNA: TGTGCCAGCAGCCGAACAGGGGGCAGCACCTTC.

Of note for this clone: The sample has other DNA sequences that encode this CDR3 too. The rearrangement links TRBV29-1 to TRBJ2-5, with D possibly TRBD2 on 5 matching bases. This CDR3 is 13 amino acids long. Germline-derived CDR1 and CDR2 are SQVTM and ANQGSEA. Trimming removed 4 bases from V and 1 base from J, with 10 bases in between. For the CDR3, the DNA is TGCAGCGTTGGAAGGGAGCCCCAAGAGACCCAGTACTTC. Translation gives CSVGREPQETQYF. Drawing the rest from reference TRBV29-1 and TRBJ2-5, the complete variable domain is SAVISQKPSRDICQRGTSLTIQCQVDSQVTMMFWYRQQPGQSLTLIATANQGSEATYESGFVIDKFPISRPNLTFSTLTVSNMSPEDSSIYLCSVGREPQETQYFGPGTRLLVL.

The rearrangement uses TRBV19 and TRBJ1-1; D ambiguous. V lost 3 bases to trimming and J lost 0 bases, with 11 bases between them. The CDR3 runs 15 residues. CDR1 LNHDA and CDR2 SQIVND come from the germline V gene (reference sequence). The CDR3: CASSMAHGLNTEAFF. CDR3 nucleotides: TGTGCCAGTAGTATGGCGCACGGGTTGAACACTGAAGCTTTCTTT.

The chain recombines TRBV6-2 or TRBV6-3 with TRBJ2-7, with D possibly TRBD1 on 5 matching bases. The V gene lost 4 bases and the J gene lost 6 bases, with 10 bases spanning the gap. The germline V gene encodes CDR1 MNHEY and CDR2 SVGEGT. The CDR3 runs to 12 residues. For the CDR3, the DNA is TGTGCCAGCAGTTCCACAGGTGGCGAGCAGTACTTC. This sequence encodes CASSSTGGEQYF.

The CDR3 here is CSVERTGGNEQFF. The CDR3, as DNA: TGCAGCGTTGAAAGGACAGGGGGCAATGAGCAGTTCTTC. The rearrangement uses TRBV29-1 and TRBJ2-1, with 10 nucleotides matching TRBD1. In germline, CDR1 is SQVTM, CDR2 ANQGSEA. The length of the CDR3 is 13 residues. The ends lost 2 bases at V and 6 bases at J; junction bases unmatched: 1.

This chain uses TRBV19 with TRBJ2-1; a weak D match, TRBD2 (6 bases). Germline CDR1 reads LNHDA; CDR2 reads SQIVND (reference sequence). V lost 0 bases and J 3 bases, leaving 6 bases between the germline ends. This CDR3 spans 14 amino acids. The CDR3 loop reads CASSIDSGYNEQFF. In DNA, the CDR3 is TGTGCCAGTAGTATAGATAGCGGCTACAATGAGCAGTTCTTC.

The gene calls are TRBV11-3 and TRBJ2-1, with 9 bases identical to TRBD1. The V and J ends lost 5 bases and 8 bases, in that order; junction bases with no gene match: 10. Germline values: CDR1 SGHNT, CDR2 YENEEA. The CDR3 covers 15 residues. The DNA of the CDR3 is TGTGCCAGCAGCACACAGGGGGCCCAGGAGTATGAGCAGTTCTTC. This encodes CASSTQGAQEYEQFF.

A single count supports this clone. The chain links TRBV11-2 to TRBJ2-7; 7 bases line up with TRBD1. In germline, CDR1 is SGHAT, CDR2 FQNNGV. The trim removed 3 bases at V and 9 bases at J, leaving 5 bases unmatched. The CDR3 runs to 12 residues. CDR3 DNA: TGTGCCAGCAGCTTCGGGACAGCAGGGCAGTACTTC. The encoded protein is CASSFGTAGQYF.

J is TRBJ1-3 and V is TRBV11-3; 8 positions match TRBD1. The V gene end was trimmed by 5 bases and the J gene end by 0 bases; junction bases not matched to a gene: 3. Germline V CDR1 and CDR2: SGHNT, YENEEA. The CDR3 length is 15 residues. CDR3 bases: TGTGCCAGCAGCGTACAGGGGGACTCTGGAAACACCATATATTTT. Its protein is CASSVQGDSGNTIYF.

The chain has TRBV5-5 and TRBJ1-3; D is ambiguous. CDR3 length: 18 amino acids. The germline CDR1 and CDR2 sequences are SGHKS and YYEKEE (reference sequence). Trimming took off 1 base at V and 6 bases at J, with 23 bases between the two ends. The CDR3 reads CASSLSGLRVSGLNTIYF. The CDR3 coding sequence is TGTGCCAGCAGCTTGAGCGGGCTGAGGGTGTCGGGCCTAAACACCATATATTTT.

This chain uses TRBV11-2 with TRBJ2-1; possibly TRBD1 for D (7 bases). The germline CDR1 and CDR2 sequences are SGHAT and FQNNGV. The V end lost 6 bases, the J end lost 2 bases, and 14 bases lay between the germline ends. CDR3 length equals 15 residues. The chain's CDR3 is CASRSPGGPYNEQFF. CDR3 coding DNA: TGTGCCAGCAGGTCCCCAGGGGGGCCCTACAATGAGCAGTTCTTC.

The CDR3 loop is CASKRWSGEEKLFF. CDR3 DNA: TGTGCCAGCAAAAGGTGGTCAGGGGAGGAAAAACTGTTTTTT. The rearrangement joins TRBV5-8 to TRBJ1-4; perhaps TRBD1 as D (6 bases). Trimming pared 6 bases from V and 8 bases from J, leaving 17 bases between. The CDR3 totals 14 residues. Per the germline V gene, CDR1 is SGHTS and CDR2 is YDEGEE.